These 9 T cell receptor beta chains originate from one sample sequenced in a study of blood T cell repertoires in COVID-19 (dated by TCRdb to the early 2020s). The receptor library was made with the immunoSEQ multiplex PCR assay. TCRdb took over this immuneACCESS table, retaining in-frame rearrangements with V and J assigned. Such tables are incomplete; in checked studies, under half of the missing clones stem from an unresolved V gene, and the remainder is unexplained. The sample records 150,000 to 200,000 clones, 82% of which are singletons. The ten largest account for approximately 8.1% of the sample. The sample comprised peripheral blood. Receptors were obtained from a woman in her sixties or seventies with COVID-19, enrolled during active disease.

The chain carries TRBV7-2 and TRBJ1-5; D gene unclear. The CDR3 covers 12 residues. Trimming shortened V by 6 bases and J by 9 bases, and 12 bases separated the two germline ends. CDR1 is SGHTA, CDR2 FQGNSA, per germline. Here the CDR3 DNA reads TGTGCCAGCAGGACCGACCCGGGGCCCCAGCATTTT. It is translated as CASRTDPGPQHF.

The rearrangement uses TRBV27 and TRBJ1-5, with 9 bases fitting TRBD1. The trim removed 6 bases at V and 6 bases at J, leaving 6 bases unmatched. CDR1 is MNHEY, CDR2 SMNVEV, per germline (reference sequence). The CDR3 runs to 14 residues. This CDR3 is CASSRTGGGQPQHF. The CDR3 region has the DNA TGTGCCAGCAGCCGCACAGGGGGCGGTCAGCCCCAGCATTTT.

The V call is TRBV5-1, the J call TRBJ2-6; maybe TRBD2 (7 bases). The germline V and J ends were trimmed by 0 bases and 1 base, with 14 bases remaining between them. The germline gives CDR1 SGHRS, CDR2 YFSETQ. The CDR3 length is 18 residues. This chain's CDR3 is CASSLVGGRLSGANVLTF. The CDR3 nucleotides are TGCGCCAGCAGCTTGGTCGGGGGGCGATTGTCTGGGGCCAACGTCCTGACTTTC.

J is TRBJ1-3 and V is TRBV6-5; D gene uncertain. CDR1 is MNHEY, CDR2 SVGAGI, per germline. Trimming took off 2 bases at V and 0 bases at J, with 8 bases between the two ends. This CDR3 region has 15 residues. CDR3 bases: TGTGCCAGCAGTTACGCTTACAGCTCTGGAAACACCATATATTTT. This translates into CASSYAYSSGNTIYF.

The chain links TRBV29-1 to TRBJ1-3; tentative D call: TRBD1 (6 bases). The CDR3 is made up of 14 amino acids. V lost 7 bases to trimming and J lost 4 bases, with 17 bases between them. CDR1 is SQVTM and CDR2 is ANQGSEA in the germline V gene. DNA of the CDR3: TGCAGCGCTGAGACAGGCACTCTAGGAAACACCATATATTTT. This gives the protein CSAETGTLGNTIYF.

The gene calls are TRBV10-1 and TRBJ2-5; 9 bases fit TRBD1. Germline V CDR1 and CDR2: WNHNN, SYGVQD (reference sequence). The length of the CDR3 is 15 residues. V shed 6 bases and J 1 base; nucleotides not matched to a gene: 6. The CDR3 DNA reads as TGCGCCAGCAGAAAACAGGGGGCGATCCAAGAGACCCAGTACTTC. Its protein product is CASRKQGAIQETQYF.

CDR3 DNA sequence: TGTGCCAGCAGCTTAGCGGGAGACGAGCAGTACTTC. This sequence encodes CASSLAGDEQYF. The V and J genes are TRBV7-6 and TRBJ2-7, with TRBD2 as a possible D gene (5 bases). CDR1 and CDR2 (germline): SGHVS, FNYEAQ. The CDR3 consists of 12 residues. Trimming removed 0 bases from V and 5 bases from J, with 5 bases in between. Combining the CDR3 with reference TRBV7-6 and TRBJ2-7 gives the whole variable domain GAGVSQSPRYKVTKRGQDVALRCDPISGHVSLYWYRQALGQGPEFLTYFNYEAQQDKSGLPNDRFSAERPEGSISTLTIQRTEQRDSAMYRCASSLAGDEQYFGPGTRLTVT.

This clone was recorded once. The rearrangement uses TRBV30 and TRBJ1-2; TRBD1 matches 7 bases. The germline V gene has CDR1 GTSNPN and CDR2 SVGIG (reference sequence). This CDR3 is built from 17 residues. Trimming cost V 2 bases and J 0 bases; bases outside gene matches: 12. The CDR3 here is CAWSPGQAPWSNYGYTF. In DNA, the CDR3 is TGTGCCTGGAGTCCTGGACAGGCCCCGTGGTCTAACTATGGCTACACCTTC.

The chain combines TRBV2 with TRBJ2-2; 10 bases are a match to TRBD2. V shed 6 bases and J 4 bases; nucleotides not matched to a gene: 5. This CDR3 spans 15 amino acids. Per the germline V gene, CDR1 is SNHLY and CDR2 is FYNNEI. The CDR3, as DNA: TGTGCCAGCAGAGCACTAGCGGGAACCACCGGGGAGCTGTTTTTT. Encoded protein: CASRALAGTTGELFF.